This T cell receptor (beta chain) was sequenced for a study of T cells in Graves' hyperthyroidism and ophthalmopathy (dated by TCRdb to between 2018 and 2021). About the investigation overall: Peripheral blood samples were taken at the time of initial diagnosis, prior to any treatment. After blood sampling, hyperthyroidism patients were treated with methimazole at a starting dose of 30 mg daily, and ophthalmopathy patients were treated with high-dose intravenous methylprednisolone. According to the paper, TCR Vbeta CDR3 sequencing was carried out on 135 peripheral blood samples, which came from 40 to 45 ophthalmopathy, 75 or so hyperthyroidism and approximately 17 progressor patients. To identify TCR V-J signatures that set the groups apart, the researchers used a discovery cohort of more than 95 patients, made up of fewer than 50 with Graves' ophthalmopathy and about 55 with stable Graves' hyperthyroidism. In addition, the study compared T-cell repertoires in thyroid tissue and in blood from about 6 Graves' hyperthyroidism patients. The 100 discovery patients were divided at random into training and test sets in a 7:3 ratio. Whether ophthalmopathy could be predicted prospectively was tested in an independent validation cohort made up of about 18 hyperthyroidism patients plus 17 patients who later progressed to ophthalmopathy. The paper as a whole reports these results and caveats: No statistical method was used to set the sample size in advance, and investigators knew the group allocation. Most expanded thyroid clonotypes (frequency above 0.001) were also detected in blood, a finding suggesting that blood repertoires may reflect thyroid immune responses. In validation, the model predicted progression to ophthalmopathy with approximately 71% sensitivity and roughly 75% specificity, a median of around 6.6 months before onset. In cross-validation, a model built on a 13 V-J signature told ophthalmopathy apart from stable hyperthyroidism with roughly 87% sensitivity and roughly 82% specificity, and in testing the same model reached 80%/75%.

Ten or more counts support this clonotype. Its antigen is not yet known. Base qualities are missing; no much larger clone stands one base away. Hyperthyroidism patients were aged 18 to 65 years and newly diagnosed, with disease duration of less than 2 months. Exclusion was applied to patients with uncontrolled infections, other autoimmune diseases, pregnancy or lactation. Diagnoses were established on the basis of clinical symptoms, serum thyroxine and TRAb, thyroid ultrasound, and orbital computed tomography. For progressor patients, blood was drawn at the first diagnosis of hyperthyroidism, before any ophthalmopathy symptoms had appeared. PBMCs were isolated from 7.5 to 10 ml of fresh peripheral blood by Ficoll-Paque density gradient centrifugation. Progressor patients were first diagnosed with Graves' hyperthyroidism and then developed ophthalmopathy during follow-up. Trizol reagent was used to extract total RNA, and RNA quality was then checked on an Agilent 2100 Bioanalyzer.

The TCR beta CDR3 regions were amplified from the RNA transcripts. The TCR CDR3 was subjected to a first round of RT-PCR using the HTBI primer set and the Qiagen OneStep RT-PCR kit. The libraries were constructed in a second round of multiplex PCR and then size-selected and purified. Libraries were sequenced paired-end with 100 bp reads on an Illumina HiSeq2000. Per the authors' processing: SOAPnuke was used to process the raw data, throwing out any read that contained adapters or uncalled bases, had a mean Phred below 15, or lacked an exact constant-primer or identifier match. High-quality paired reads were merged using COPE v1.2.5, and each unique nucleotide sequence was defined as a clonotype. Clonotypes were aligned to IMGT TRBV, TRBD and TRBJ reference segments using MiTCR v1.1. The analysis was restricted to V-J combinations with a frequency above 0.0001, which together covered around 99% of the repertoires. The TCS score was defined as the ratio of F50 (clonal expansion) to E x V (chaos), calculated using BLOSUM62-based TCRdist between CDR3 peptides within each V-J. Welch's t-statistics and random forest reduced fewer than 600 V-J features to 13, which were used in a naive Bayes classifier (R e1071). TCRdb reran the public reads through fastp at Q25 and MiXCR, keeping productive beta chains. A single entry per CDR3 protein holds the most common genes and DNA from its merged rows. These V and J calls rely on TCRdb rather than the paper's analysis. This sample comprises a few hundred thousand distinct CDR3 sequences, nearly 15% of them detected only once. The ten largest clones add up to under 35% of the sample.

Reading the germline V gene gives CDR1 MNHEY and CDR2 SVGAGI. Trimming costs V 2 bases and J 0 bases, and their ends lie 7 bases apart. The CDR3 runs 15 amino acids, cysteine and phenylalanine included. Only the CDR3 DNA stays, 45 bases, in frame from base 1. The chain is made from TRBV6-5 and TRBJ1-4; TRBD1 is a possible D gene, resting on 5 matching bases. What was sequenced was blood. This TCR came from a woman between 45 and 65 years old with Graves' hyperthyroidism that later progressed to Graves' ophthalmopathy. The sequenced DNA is TGTGCCAGCAGTTACGACAGAGCAACTAATGAAAAACTGTTTTTT. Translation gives CASSYDRATNEKLFF.